Presented here are 2 T cell receptor beta chains from one specimen sequenced in a study of graft-versus-host responses after intestinal transplantation. Produced via immunoSEQ multiplex PCR; TCRdb's table is partial and in-frame only. In the table there are under 20,000 clones, approximately 86% of which are singletons. The material sequenced was bone marrow, taken approximately 120 days after transplant. All receptors derive from a human patient who received an intestinal transplant, so some T cells may come from the graft donor.

This clone was counted a single time. The V gene is TRBV6-6, the J gene TRBJ1-2; TRBD1 might be the D (5 bases). The germline V gene encodes CDR1 MNHNY and CDR2 SVGAGI (reference sequence). CDR3 length equals 15 residues. The ends were cut back, 3 bases at V and 4 bases at J, with 15 bases in the middle. The CDR3 protein is CASSYLVQGGYGYTF. CDR3 nucleotide sequence: TGTGCCAGCAGTTATTTAGTTCAGGGAGGCTATGGCTACACCTTC.

The chain recombines TRBV5-6 with TRBJ1-3; D remains unclear. Germline CDR1 reads SGHDT; CDR2 reads YYEEEE. The CDR3 totals 13 residues. The V gene lost 5 bases and the J gene lost 4 bases, with 10 bases spanning the gap. The CDR3 nucleotides are TGTGCCAGCAGTCCGGGGTACGGAAACACCATATATTTT. This gives the protein CASSPGYGNTIYF.